A selection of T cell receptor beta chains follows, all from one sample in a study of tumor and adjacent non-tumor tissue in lung cancer. Via MiXCR, TCRdb re-called the multiplex PCR reads, giving one row per CDR3 protein. The table includes approximately 120,000 distinct CDR3 sequences, 62% detected once. Sequenced: distant non-tumor lung tissue. Receptors were obtained from a man aged 55 to 70 with non-small cell lung cancer. CDR3s include the opening cysteine and the closing phenylalanine or tryptophan. D genes are given only for firm matches. Clone size is not always given. Where it is, it says once, few, many or a class for expanded clones.

cdr3_length j_call d_call v_call clone_size cdr3_aa cdr3_nt
17 TRBJ1-5 - TRBV6-1 - CVSSERARGNGDQPQHF TGTGTCAGCAGTGAACGGGCCAGGGGAAACGGCGATCAGCCCCAGCATTTT
15 TRBJ1-6 - TRBV10-3 many CAISDLGPINSPLHF TGTGCCATCAGTGATCTGGGCCCCATCAATTCACCCCTCCACTTT
12 TRBJ2-7 - TRBV7-8 - CASSPASYERYF TGTGCCAGCAGCCCAGCTTCCTATGAGCGGTACTTC
18 TRBJ2-2 TRBD2 TRBV11-2 - CASNSGLAGATNTVELFF TGTGCCAGCAACTCGGGACTAGCGGGAGCGACGAACACAGTGGAGCTGTTTTTT
11 TRBJ2-7 TRBD1 TRBV20-1 - CSGDRGNEQYF TGCAGTGGGGACAGGGGCAACGAGCAGTACTTC
18 TRBJ1-3 - TRBV20-1 - CSARDLEAGAGTGNTIYF TGCAGTGCTAGAGATCTCGAGGCAGGGGCCGGGACCGGAAACACCATATATTTT
14 TRBJ1-2 - TRBV19 once CASNPRGGNYGYTF TGTGCCAGTAATCCTAGAGGAGGGAACTATGGCTACACCTTC
14 TRBJ1-1 - TRBV11-3 - CACSSSSGGTEAFF TGTGCCTGCAGCTCTAGCAGCGGCGGCACTGAAGCTTTCTTT
17 TRBJ2-7 TRBD2 TRBV20-1 few CSARGIGTSGGTYGQYF TGCAGTGCTAGAGGCATTGGGACTAGCGGGGGTACCTACGGGCAGTACTTC
13 TRBJ1-3 - TRBV5-1 few CASSLFAGNTIYF TGCGCCAGCAGCTTGTTTGCGGGAAACACCATATATTTT
12 TRBJ1-2 - TRBV6-6 many CASSYGQAIYTF TGTGCCAGCAGTTACGGGCAGGCAATCTACACCTTC
16 TRBJ2-1 TRBD2 TRBV5-5 many CASSGGLAGVGNEQFF TGTGCCAGCAGCGGGGGACTAGCGGGAGTCGGCAATGAGCAGTTCTTC
11 TRBJ2-1 - TRBV10-3 - CAISDYNEQFF TGTGCCATCAGTGATTACAATGAGCAGTTCTTC
13 TRBJ1-5 - TRBV29-1 medium-sized CSVGDGWGQPQHF TGCAGCGTTGGCGACGGGTGGGGTCAGCCCCAGCATTTT
16 TRBJ2-5 - TRBV6-5 once CASSQQRIWGGKTQYF TGTGCCAGCAGTCAGCAGAGGATATGGGGCGGAAAGACCCAGTACTTC